The clone carrying this T cell receptor (beta chain) showed up just once. Original data processing: Estimated nucleated cell counts came from reference gene primer amplification. The assay was immunoSEQ multiplex PCR, and TCRdb's table has in-frame clones only and misses some. Clone size and the V and J calls come from that table; the DNA yielded D and trimming. The sample records about 100,000 clones, less than 95% being singletons. This entry comes from a study of blood T cell repertoires in COVID-19. Study-level background: Samples of COVID-19 (acute and convalescent) were obtained from the United States, Italy and Spain. Sources were T cells, B-cell-depleted T cells, or PBMCs; the material itself was cDNA or gDNA.

Trimming pared 1 base from V and 1 base from J, leaving 7 bases between. The CDR3 is made up of 14 amino acids. Germline CDR1 is MDHEN and CDR2 is SYDVKM. Sequenced material: peripheral blood. The chain uses TRBV28 and TRBJ1-1; D perhaps matches TRBD1 (6 bases). This receptor was taken from a man aged 50-59 years with acute or convalescent COVID-19. The DNA of the CDR3 is TGTGCCAGCAGTTTATACAGGGCGAACACTGAAGCTTTCTTT. Its translation is CASSLYRANTEAFF.